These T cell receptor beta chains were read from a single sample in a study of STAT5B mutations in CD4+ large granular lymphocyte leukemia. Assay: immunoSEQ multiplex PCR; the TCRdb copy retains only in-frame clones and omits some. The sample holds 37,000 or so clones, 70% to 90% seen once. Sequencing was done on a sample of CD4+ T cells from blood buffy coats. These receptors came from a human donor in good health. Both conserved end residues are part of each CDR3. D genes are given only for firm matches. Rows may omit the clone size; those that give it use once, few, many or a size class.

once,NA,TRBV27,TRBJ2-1,TGTGCCAGCAGTTTCCAGGCGGGCACAAAGCAGTTCTTC,CASSFQAGTKQFF
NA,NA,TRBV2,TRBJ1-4,TGTGCCAGCAGAGGGGTTGAGGAAAAACTGTTTTTT,CASRGVEEKLFF
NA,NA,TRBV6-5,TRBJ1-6,TGTGCCAGCAGTTACCGGGATTCACCCCTCCACTTT,CASSYRDSPLHF
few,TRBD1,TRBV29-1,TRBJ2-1,TGCAGCGCCGGGACAGGGGGCGTTGAGCAGTTCTTC,CSAGTGGVEQFF
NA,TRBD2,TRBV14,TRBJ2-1,TGTGCCAGCAGCTCGGGACTAGCGGGATTTTATGAGCAGTTCTTC,CASSSGLAGFYEQFF
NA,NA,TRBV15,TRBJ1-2,TGTGCCACCAGCAGAGAGGACCTCTATGGCTACACCTTC,CATSREDLYGYTF
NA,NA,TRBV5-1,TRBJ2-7,TGCGCCAGCAGCTTGGATCGCAGTACGAGCGAGCAGTACTTC,CASSLDRSTSEQYF
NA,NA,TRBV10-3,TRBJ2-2,TGTGCCATCAGCTCCGGACAGACGAACACCGGGGAGCTGTTTTTT,CAISSGQTNTGELFF
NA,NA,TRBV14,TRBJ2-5,TGTGCCAGCAGCATCCTCCAAGAGACCCAGTACTTC,CASSILQETQYF
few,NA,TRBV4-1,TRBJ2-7,TGCGCCAGCAGCTCTGAGACGGGACTGAACGGGCAGTACTTC,CASSSETGLNGQYF
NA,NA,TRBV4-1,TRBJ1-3,TGCGCCAGCAGCCATGCAGGACAGAGCTCTGGAAACACCATATATTTT,CASSHAGQSSGNTIYF
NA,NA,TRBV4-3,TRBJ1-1,TGCGCCAGCAGCCAAGACCAGGGTGGCACTGAAGCTTTCTTT,CASSQDQGGTEAFF
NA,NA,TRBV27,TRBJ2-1,TGTGCCAGCAGTTTAACCGGGACTCCTTCCTACAATGAGCAGTTCTTC,CASSLTGTPSYNEQFF
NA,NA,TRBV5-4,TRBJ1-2,TGTGCCAGCAGCGACAGGTTCAACTATGGCTACACCTTC,CASSDRFNYGYTF
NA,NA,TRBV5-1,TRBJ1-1,TGCGCCAGCAGCTTGGCATCCCTGAACACTGAAGCTTTCTTT,CASSLASLNTEAFF
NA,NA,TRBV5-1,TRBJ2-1,TGCGCCAGCAGCTTGGCCCCTTCCTACAATGAGCAGTTCTTC,CASSLAPSYNEQFF